This T cell receptor (beta chain) was sequenced for a study of neurological immune-mediated disorders. Sample time point: technical triplicate 1. This clonotype was seen ten or more times. The antigen is unknown. A read error may produce the germline difference seen at one junction end. The CDR3 runs 9 residues. CDR1 and CDR2 (germline): SGHRS, YFSETQ. The study, taken as a whole, reports: No expanded-clone CDR3 amino acid sequence recurred across subjects, suggesting private TCR-beta repertoires.

TCRdb reprocessed the 5' RACE reads via MiXCR and lists one record per CDR3 protein. Seen here are approximately 23,000 distinct CDR3 sequences, less than 15% observed once, and the top ten hold less than 6%. The source material was CD4+ T cells from blood. The chain joins TRBV5-1 to TRBJ1-2; D gene ambiguous. This receptor was identified in a female donor with HTLV-1-associated myelopathy (HAM/TSP). The DNA of the CDR3 is TGCGCCAGCAGCTTGTTATATCCCTTC. Its translation is CASSLLYPF.